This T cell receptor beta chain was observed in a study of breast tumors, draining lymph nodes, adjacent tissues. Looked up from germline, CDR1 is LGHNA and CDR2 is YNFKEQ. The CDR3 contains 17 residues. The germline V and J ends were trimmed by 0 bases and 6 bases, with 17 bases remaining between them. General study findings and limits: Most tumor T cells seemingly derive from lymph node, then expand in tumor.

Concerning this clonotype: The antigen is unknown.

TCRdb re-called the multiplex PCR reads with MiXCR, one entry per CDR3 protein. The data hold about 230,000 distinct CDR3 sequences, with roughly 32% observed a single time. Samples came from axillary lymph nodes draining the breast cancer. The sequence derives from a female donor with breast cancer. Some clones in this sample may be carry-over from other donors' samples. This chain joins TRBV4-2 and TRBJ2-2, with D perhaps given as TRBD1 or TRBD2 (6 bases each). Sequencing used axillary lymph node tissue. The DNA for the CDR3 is TGTGCCAGCAGCCAAGAAATAATCCCGGGGGCGGCCGGGGAGCTGTTTTTT. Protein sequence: CASSQEIIPGAAGELFF.